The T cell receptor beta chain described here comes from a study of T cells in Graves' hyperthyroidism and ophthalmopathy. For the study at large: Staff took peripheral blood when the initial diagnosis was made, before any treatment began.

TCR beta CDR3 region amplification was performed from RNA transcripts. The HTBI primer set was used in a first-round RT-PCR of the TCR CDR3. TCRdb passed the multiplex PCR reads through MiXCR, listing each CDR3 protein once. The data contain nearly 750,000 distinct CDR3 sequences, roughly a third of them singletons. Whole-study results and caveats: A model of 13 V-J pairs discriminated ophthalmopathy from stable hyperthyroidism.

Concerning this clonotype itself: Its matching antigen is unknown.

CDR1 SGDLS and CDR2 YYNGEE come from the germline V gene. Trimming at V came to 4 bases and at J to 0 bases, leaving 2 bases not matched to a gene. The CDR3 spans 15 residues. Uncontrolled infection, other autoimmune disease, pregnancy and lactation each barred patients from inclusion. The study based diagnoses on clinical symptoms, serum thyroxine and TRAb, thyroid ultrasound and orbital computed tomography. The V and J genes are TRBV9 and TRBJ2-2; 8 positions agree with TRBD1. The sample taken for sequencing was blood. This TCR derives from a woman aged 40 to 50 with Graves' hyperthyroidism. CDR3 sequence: CASSIQGANTGELFF. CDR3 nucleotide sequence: TGTGCCAGCAGCATACAGGGGGCGAACACCGGGGAGCTGTTTTTT.